What follows are 8 T cell receptor beta chains derived from one specimen sequenced in a study of cytomegalovirus exposure and HLA in healthy donors. A multiplex PCR was run with 60 Vbeta primers and 13 Jbeta primers. Sequenced by immunoSEQ multiplex PCR; TCRdb stores in-frame clones only, minus some. The sample contains about 190,000 clones, 81% of which appear only once. Sequenced: PBMCs. The receptors stem from a man aged 18 to 30 in good health and CMV-seronegative.

The chain has TRBV4-3 and TRBJ1-1; D may be TRBD1 (6 bases). Germline V CDR1 and CDR2: LGHNA, YSLEER. Trimming stripped 4 bases from V and 4 bases from J, with 10 bases between. CDR3 length equals 13 residues. CDR3 nucleotide sequence: TGCGCCAGCAGCCCATACAGGGCCACTGAAGCTTTCTTT. Encoded protein: CASSPYRATEAFF.

This sequence joins TRBV28 and TRBJ2-5, with 7 bases matching TRBD2. The junction had 10 bases not matched to a gene; V was cut back by 5 bases and J by 1 base. This CDR3 contains 16 residues. The germline V gene encodes CDR1 MDHEN and CDR2 SYDVKM. CDR3 sequence reads: CASSTPLGEGQETQYF. The CDR3 bases are TGTGCCAGCAGTACCCCTCTGGGGGAGGGCCAAGAGACCCAGTACTTC.

The chain links TRBV19 to TRBJ2-5; TRBD1 might be the D (8 bases). V gave up 6 bases and J gave up 4 bases, with 15 bases separating them. CDR3 length equals 14 residues. CDR1 is LNHDA and CDR2 is SQIVND in the germline V gene (reference sequence). The DNA of the CDR3 is TGTGCCAGTAGCACAGGGGGGGTAGTAGAGACCCAGTACTTC. It encodes CASSTGGVVETQYF.

V gene TRBV5-1 combines with J gene TRBJ2-5; 8 nucleotides line up with TRBD1. The CDR3 runs 13 residues. Germline CDR1 SGHRS, CDR2 YFSETQ. The ends lost 0 bases at V and 6 bases at J; junction bases unmatched: 1. DNA of the CDR3: TGCGCCAGCAGCTTGGGACAGGGGAAGACCCAGTACTTC. This encodes CASSLGQGKTQYF.

A single count supports this clone. The chain links TRBV2 to TRBJ1-2, with a weak D call TRBD1 (6 bases). This CDR3 contains 16 residues. Germline CDR1 is SNHLY and CDR2 is FYNNEI. V lost 5 bases, J lost 9 bases, and 25 bases lay in between. CDR3 loop: CASSPTGSGGGWSYTF. As DNA, the CDR3 is TGTGCCAGCAGTCCGACAGGAAGCGGCGGAGGTTGGAGCTACACCTTC.

This chain links TRBV2 with TRBJ2-7, with 14 nucleotides matching TRBD2. V trimming: 8 bases; J trimming: 0 bases; junction bases outside the gene matches: 9. Germline V gene sequence: CDR1 SNHLY, CDR2 FYNNEI. The length of the CDR3 is 17 residues. CDR3 sequence (DNA): TGTGCCAGCTCGACTAGCGGGAGGGCTATATTCTCCTACGAGCAGTACTTC. This translates into CASSTSGRAIFSYEQYF.

The chain joins TRBV7-8 to TRBJ1-2, with TRBD1 matching 7 bases. Germline V gives CDR1 SGHVS, CDR2 FQNEAQ. CDR3 length equals 17 residues. V gave up 1 base and J gave up 5 bases; unmatched junction bases: 13. In DNA, the CDR3 is TGTGCCAGCAGCTTAGTGATAATACCGGGACAGCTTTATGGCTACACCTTC. Translation gives CASSLVIIPGQLYGYTF.

This clone came up once. The chain employs TRBV5-1 and TRBJ1-1, with 8 bases fitting TRBD1. CDR1 SGHRS and CDR2 YFSETQ come from the germline V gene. CDR3 size: 15 residues. Germline trimming cut 3 bases from V and 3 bases from J; bases unmatched to any gene: 7. This chain's CDR3 is CASSWGQAKDTEAFF. The CDR3, as DNA: TGCGCCAGCAGCTGGGGACAGGCGAAGGACACTGAAGCTTTCTTT.